This TCR beta chain originates from a study of OX40 agonist ivuxolimab in advanced cancers. Study-wide context: Patients were dosed with the agonistic anti-OX40 (CD134) antibody ivuxolimab. Partial responses were observed in three patients, of whom one had hepatocellular carcinoma and two had cutaneous melanoma.

Patients were excluded for autoimmune disease history or systemic immunosuppression. Researchers took blood at baseline, on cycle 4 day 1, and on cycle 7 day 1. Using immunoSEQ multiplex PCR, the repertoire was profiled, and TCRdb retains in-frame clones only, with some absent. The repertoire holds approximately 82,000 clones, with 86% as singletons. V was cut by 0 bases and J by 2 bases, with 10 bases left in between. The CDR3 totals 14 residues. Germline V CDR1 and CDR2: GTSNPN, SVGIG (reference sequence). This material consisted of CD4+ or CD8+ T cells sorted from blood, taken in a trial of the OX40 agonist ivuxolimab. The sequence came from an adult with an advanced solid tumor such as melanoma, head and neck, liver or kidney cancer. The chain has TRBV30 and TRBJ1-2; possible D gene TRBD1, 6 bases. The CDR3 coding sequence is TGTGCCTGGAGTGTACCGGACAGAAACTATGGCTACACCTTC. It yields the protein CAWSVPDRNYGYTF.